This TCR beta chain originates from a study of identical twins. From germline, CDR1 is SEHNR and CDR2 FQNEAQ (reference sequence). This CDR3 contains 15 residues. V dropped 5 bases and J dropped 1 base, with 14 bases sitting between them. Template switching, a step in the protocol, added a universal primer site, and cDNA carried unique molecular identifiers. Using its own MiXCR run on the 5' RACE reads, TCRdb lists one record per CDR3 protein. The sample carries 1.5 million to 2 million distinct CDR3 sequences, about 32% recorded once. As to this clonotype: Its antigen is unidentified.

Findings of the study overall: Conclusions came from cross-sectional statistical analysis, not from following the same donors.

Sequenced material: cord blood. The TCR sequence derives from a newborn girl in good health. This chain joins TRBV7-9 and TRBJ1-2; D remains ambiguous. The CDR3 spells CASSPGPFNNYGYTF. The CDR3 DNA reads TGTGCCAGCAGCCCTGGACCGTTTAATAACTATGGCTACACCTTC.